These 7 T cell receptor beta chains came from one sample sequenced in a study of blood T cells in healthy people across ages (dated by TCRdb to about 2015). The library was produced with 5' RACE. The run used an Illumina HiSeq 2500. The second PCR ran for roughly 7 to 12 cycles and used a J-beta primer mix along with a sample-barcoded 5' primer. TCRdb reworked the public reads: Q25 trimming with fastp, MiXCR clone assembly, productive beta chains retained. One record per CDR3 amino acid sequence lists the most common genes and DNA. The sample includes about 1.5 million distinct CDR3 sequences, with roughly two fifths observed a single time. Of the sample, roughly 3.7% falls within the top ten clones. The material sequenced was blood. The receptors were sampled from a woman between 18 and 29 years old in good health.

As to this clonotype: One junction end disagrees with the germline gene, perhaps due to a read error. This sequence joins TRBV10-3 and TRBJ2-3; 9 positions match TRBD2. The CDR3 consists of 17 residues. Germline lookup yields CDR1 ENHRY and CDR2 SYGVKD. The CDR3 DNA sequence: TGTGCCACCAGTGAAAGACTAGCGGCCGCTAGCACAGATACGCAGTATTTT. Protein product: CATSERLAAASTDTQYF.

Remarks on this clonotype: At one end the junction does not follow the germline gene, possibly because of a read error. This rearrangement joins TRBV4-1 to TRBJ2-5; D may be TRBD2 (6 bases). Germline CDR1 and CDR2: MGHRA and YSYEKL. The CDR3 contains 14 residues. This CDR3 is CASGQAARIREQYF. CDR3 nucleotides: TGCGCCAGCGGCCAAGCGGCGAGGATTCGGGAGCAGTACTTC.

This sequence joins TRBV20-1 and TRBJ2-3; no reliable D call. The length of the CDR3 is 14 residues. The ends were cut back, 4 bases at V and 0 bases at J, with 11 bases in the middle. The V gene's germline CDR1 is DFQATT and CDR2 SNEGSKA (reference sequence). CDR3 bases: TGCAGTGCTAACGGACGGATTAGCACAGATACGCAGTATTTT. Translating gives CSANGRISTDTQYF.

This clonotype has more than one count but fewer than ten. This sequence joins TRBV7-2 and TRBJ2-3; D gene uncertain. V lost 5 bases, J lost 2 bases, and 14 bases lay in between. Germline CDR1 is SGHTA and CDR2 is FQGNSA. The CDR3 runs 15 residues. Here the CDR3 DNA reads TGTGCCAGCAGCCAGCTGCCGGGCTACACAGATACGCAGTATTTT. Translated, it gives CASSQLPGYTDTQYF. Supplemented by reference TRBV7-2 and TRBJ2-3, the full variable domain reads GAGVSQSPSNKVTEKGKDVELRCDPISGHTALYWYRQSLGQGLEFLIYFQGNSAPDKSGLPSDRFSAERTGGSVSTLTIQRTQQEDSAVYLCASSQLPGYTDTQYFGPGTRLTVL.

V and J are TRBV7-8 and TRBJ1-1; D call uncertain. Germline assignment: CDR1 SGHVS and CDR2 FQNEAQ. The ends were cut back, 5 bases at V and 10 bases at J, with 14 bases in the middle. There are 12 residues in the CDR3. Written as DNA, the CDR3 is TGTGCCAGCAGCCTCCGCCCCCCGAGAGCTTTCTTT. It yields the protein CASSLRPPRAFF.

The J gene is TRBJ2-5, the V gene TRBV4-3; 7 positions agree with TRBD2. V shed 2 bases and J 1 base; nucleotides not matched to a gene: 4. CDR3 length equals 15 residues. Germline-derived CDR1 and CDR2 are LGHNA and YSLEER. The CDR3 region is CASSQTLATQETQYF. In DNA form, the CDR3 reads TGCGCCAGCAGCCAAACACTAGCGACCCAAGAGACCCAGTACTTC.

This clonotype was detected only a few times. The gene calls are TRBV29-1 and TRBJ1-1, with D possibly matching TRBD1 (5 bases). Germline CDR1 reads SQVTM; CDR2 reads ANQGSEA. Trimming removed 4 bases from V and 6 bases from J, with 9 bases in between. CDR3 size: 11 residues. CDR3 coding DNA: TGCAGCGTTGCCCCGGGGGCTGAAGCTTTCTTT. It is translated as CSVAPGAEAFF.